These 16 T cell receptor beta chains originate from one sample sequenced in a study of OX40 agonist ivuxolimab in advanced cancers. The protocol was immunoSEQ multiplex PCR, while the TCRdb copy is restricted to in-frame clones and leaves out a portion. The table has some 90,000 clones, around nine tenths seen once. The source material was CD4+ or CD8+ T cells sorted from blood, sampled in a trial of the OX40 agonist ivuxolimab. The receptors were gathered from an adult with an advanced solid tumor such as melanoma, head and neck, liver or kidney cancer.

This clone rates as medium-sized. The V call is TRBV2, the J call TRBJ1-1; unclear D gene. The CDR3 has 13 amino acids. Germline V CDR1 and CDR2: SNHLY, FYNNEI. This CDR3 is CASGKGEVTEAFF. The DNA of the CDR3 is TGTGCTAGCGGTAAGGGAGAGGTCACTGAAGCTTTCTTT.

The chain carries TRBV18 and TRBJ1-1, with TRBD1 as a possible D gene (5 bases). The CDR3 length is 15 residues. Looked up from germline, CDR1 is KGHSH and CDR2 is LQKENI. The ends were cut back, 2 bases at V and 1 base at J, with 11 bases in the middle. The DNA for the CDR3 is TGTGCCAGCTCACCATCCCAGGGCCAGAACACTGAAGCTTTCTTT. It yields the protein CASSPSQGQNTEAFF.

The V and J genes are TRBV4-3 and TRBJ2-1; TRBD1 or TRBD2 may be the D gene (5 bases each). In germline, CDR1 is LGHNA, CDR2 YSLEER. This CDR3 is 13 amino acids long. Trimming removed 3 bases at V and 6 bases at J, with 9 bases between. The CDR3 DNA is TGCGCCAGCAGCCAGGGGGTAGTCAATGAGCAGTTCTTC. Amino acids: CASSQGVVNEQFF.

CDR3 nucleotides: TGTGCCAGCAGTTCAGGACAGGGAGCATCCTACGAGCAGTACTTC. This gives the protein CASSSGQGASYEQYF. The V call is TRBV6-5, the J call TRBJ2-7, with 8 bases identical to TRBD1. The CDR3 is 15 residues long. Per germline, CDR1 MNHEY and CDR2 SVGAGI. J lost 1 base, V lost 4 bases, and 6 bases had no gene match.

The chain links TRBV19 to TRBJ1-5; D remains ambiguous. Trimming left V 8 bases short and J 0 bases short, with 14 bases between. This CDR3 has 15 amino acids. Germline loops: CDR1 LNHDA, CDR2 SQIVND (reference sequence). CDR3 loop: CASSSGDYSNQPQHF. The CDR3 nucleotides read TGTGCCAGTTCTTCCGGCGACTATAGCAATCAGCCCCAGCATTTT.

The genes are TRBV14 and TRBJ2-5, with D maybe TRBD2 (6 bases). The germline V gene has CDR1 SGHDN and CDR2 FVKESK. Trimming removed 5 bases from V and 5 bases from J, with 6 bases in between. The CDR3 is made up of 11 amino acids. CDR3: CASSGGETQYF. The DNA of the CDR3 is TGTGCCAGCAGCGGGGGGGAGACCCAGTACTTC.

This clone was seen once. This CDR3 is CASSLEPRSGANVLTF. CDR3 DNA: TGCGCCAGCAGCTTGGAACCCCGCTCTGGGGCCAACGTCCTGACTTTC. The rearrangement uses TRBV5-1 and TRBJ2-6; D call uncertain. Germline V gives CDR1 SGHRS, CDR2 YFSETQ. The CDR3 consists of 16 residues. Trimming cost V 0 bases and J 0 bases, with 7 bases left between them.

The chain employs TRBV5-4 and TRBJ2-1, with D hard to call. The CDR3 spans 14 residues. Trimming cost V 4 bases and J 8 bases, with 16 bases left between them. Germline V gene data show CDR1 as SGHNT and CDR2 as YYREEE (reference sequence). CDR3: CASSPHQRFYEQFF. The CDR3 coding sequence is TGTGCCAGCAGCCCCCACCAGCGTTTCTATGAGCAGTTCTTC.

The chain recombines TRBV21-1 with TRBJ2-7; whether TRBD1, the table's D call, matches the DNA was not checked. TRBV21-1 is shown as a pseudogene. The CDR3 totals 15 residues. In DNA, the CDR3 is TGTGCCAGCAGCAAAGGGGAGGACAGGATTTACGAGCAGTACTTC. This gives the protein CASSKGEDRIYEQYF.

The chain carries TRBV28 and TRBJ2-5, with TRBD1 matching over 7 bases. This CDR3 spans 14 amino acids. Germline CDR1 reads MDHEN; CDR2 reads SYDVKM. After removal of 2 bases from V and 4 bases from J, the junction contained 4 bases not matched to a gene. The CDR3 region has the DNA TGTGCCAGCAGTTTACCCAGGGGGATAGAGACCCAGTACTTC. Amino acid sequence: CASSLPRGIETQYF.

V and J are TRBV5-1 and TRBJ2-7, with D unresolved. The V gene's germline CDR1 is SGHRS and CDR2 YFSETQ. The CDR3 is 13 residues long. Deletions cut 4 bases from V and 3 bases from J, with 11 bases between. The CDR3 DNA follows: TGCGCCAGCAGCATCGACGGGTACTACGAGCAGTACTTC. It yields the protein CASSIDGYYEQYF.

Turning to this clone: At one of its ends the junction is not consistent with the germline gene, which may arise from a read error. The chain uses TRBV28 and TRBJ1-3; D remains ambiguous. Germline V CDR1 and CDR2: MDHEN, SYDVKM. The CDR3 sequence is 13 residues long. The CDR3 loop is CASSQGSENTIYF. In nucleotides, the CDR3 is TGTGCCAGCTCACAAGGGTCTGAAAACACCATATATTTT. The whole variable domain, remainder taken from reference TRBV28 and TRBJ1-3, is DVKVTQSSRYLVKRTGEKVFLECVQDMDHENMFWYRQDPGLGLRLIYFSYDVKMKEKGDIPEGYSVSREKKERFSLILESASTNQTSMYLCASSQGSENTIYFGEGSWLTVV.

The chain's CDR3 is CASSSPTESTDTQYF. DNA of the CDR3: TGTGCCAGCAGCTCCCCGACGGAGAGCACAGATACGCAGTATTTT. V usage is TRBV7-2 and J usage is TRBJ2-3; D call uncertain. V lost 4 bases, J lost 0 bases, and 11 bases lay in between. The germline V gene encodes CDR1 SGHTA and CDR2 FQGNSA. CDR3 size: 15 residues.

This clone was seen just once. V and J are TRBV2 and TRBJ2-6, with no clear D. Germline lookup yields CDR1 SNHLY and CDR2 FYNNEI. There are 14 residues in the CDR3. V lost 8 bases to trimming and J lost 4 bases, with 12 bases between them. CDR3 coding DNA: TGTGCCAGCTCCCGAACCCGGGGGGCCAACGTCCTGACTTTC. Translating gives CASSRTRGANVLTF.

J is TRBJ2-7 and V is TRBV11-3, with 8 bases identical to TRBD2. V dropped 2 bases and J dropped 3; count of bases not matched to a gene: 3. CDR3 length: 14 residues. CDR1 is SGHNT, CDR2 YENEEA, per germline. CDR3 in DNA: TGTGCCAGCAGCTTACTAGCGGGCGGCTACGAGCAGTACTTC. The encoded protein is CASSLLAGGYEQYF.

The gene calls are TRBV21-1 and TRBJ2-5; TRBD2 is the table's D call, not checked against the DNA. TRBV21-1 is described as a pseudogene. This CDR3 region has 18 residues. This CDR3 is CASSKWGKGERESETQYF. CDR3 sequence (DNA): TGTGCCAGCAGCAAATGGGGAAAAGGTGAGCGGGAGTCAGAGACCCAGTACTTC.